Listed here are 30 T cell receptor beta chains from one sample, sequenced in a study of T cell responses to AZD1222 COVID-19 vaccine. Using immunoSEQ multiplex PCR, the repertoire was profiled, and TCRdb retains in-frame clones only, with some absent. The data show approximately 170,000 clones, around 93% seen once. The starting material was peripheral blood, obtained on day 0 of AZD1222 vaccination. These receptors were taken from an adult in good health.

The J gene is TRBJ1-1, the V gene TRBV29-1; D not certain. Germline assignment: CDR1 SQVTM and CDR2 ANQGSEA. The CDR3 consists of 13 residues. Trimming took 1 base from V and 1 from J, leaving 7 bases between them. CDR3 bases: TGCAGCGTTGAAGTTCGGGAGAACACTGAAGCTTTCTTT. Its protein is CSVEVRENTEAFF. The variable domain in full, with the rest retrieved from reference TRBV29-1 and TRBJ1-1, is SAVISQKPSRDICQRGTSLTIQCQVDSQVTMMFWYRQQPGQSLTLIATANQGSEATYESGFVIDKFPISRPNLTFSTLTVSNMSPEDSSIYLCSVEVRENTEAFFGQGTRLTVV.

The J gene is TRBJ2-6, the V gene TRBV19; D is possibly TRBD1 or TRBD2 (6 bases each). The germline gives CDR1 LNHDA, CDR2 SQIVND (reference sequence). Trimming cost V 9 bases and J 4 bases, with 13 bases left between them. CDR3 size: 14 residues. CDR3 DNA: TGTGCCAGCTGGGGGGCCTCAGGGGCCAACGTCCTGACTTTC. Translated, it gives CASWGASGANVLTF.

This sequence joins TRBV30 and TRBJ2-1; 7 bases map to TRBD2. The CDR3 totals 13 residues. J gave up 0 bases and V 5 bases, and 1 base lay outside the gene matches. The V gene's germline CDR1 is GTSNPN and CDR2 SVGIG (reference sequence). CDR3 coding DNA: TGTGCCTGGGGACTAGTCTCCTACAATGAGCAGTTCTTC. Translation: CAWGLVSYNEQFF.

The chain uses TRBV7-2 and TRBJ2-7; D gene uncertain. CDR1 is SGHTA, CDR2 FQGNSA, per germline. The V gene lost 1 base and the J gene lost 4 bases, with 17 bases spanning the gap. The CDR3 has 16 amino acids. The CDR3 DNA is TGTGCCAGCAGCTTAGTATCCGCCCTCCCGAATTACGAGCAGTACTTC. Translation: CASSLVSALPNYEQYF. Filled out from reference TRBV7-2 and TRBJ2-7, the complete variable domain reads GAGVSQSPSNKVTEKGKDVELRCDPISGHTALYWYRQSLGQGLEFLIYFQGNSAPDKSGLPSDRFSAERTGGSVSTLTIQRTQQEDSAVYLCASSLVSALPNYEQYFGPGTRLTVT.

The chain uses TRBV6-2 or TRBV6-3 and TRBJ1-5; D perhaps matches TRBD1 (6 bases). Germline V CDR1 and CDR2: MNHEY, SVGEGT. Deletions cut 2 bases from V and 1 base from J, with 9 bases between. This CDR3 spans 15 amino acids. The CDR3 loop is CASSYGGLSNQPQHF. In DNA form, the CDR3 reads TGTGCCAGCAGTTACGGGGGCTTAAGCAATCAGCCCCAGCATTTT.

This chain links TRBV30 with TRBJ2-1; D possibly corresponds to TRBD2 (5 bases). V dropped 6 bases and J dropped 4 bases, with 10 bases sitting between them. The CDR3 length is 12 residues. Germline CDR1 reads GTSNPN; CDR2 reads SVGIG (reference sequence). CDR3 sequence: CACNREYNEQFF. In DNA form, the CDR3 reads TGTGCCTGCAACCGGGAATACAATGAGCAGTTCTTC.

The rearrangement joins TRBV11-2 to TRBJ2-7, with TRBD2 matching over 11 bases. The CDR3 totals 17 residues. V trimming: 3 bases; J trimming: 3 bases; junction bases outside the gene matches: 10. CDR1 SGHAT and CDR2 FQNNGV come from the germline V gene. This CDR3 reads CASSFPRLAGPNYEQYF. The CDR3 DNA follows: TGTGCCAGCAGCTTCCCCCGACTAGCGGGACCTAACTACGAGCAGTACTTC. Full variable domain (rest looked up from reference TRBV11-2 and TRBJ2-7): EAGVAQSPRYKIIEKRQSVAFWCNPISGHATLYWYQQILGQGPKLLIQFQNNGVVDDSQLPKDRFSAERLKGVDSTLKIQPAKLEDSAVYLCASSFPRLAGPNYEQYFGPGTRLTVT.

The V call is TRBV4-2, the J call TRBJ2-7; D is perhaps TRBD2 (6 bases). This CDR3 comprises 16 residues. V lost 2 bases and J 3 bases, leaving 17 bases between the germline ends. Germline CDR1 reads LGHNA; CDR2 reads YNFKEQ. DNA of the CDR3: TGTGCCAGCAGCCAAACCTTCGGTGGGGGGTTCTACGAGCAGTACTTC. This translates into CASSQTFGGGFYEQYF.

This chain joins TRBV10-3 and TRBJ2-1, with D unresolved. Per germline, CDR1 ENHRY and CDR2 SYGVKD. The V end was cut by 4 bases, the J end by 4 bases, with 11 bases between. The CDR3 is made up of 14 amino acids. CDR3 sequence (DNA): TGTGCCATCAGTGTATCGCCCCTTTACAATGAGCAGTTCTTC. It codes for CAISVSPLYNEQFF.

This clone was recorded once. The V call is TRBV6-5, the J call TRBJ2-7, with no clear D. CDR3 length equals 13 residues. Germline lookup yields CDR1 MNHEY and CDR2 SVGAGI. V lost 8 bases, J lost 0 bases, and 11 bases lay in between. Written as DNA, the CDR3 is TGTGCCAGCGGAGCGCCGAGCTCCTACGAGCAGTACTTC. Amino acids: CASGAPSSYEQYF.

The chain employs TRBV7-8 and TRBJ2-5, with D possibly TRBD2 on 5 matching bases. The CDR3 is 15 residues long. CDR1 and CDR2 (germline): SGHVS, FQNEAQ. Trimming left V 1 base short and J 5 bases short, with 14 bases between. The CDR3 sequence is CASSLGGRIGETQYF. The CDR3 bases are TGTGCCAGCAGCTTAGGAGGGAGAATTGGGGAGACCCAGTACTTC.

This chain connects TRBV4-1 to TRBJ2-1; perhaps TRBD1 as D (7 bases). Germline CDR1 is MGHRA and CDR2 is YSYEKL. Deletions cut 1 base from V and 11 bases from J, with 12 bases between. CDR3 length equals 13 residues. Here the CDR3 DNA reads TGCGCCAGCAGCCAAGTCAGGGGGGAAAAGCAGTTCTTC. The encoded protein is CASSQVRGEKQFF.

This clone was observed a few times. The chain has TRBV13 and TRBJ1-2; D is ambiguous. There are 14 residues in the CDR3. Germline V lookup: CDR1 PRHDT, CDR2 FYEKMQ (reference sequence). Trimming removed 2 bases at V and 7 bases at J, with 14 bases between. CDR3 nucleotides: TGTGCCAGCAGCTTAAAGACCCCTCCACTTGGCTACACCTTC. It encodes CASSLKTPPLGYTF.

The J gene is TRBJ1-2, the V gene TRBV7-2; TRBD1 might be the D (5 bases). In germline, CDR1 is SGHTA, CDR2 FQGNSA. This CDR3 is built from 12 residues. V lost 3 bases to trimming and J lost 8 bases, with 10 bases between them. CDR3 nucleotide sequence: TGTGCCAGCAGCTTCTTCGCAGGGGGCTACACCTTC. The encoded protein is CASSFFAGGYTF.

This clone was found many times. The chain carries TRBV28 and TRBJ1-3; D unresolved. This CDR3 has 14 residues. CDR1 and CDR2 from the germline V gene are MDHEN and SYDVKM. V gave up 6 bases and J gave up 0 bases, with 9 bases separating them. CDR3 in amino acids: CASRFENSGNTIYF. CDR3 sequence (DNA): TGTGCCAGCAGGTTTGAAAACTCTGGAAACACCATATATTTT.

The chain links TRBV7-9 to TRBJ2-7; unclear D gene. Germline CDR1 is SEHNR and CDR2 is FQNEAQ (reference sequence). V gave up 5 bases and J gave up 2 bases, with 10 bases separating them. The CDR3 consists of 13 residues. CDR3 bases: TGTGCCAGCAGCCAAACGTTCACCTACGAGCAGTACTTC. It codes for CASSQTFTYEQYF.

This clone has only one observation. The genes are TRBV7-2 and TRBJ1-2; D might be TRBD1 (5 bases). Germline V gives CDR1 SGHTA, CDR2 FQGNSA. V lost 4 bases to trimming and J lost 2 bases, with 11 bases between them. This CDR3 has 14 residues. The CDR3 nucleotides are TGTGCCAGCAGCTATCTTGACAGAAACTATGGCTACACCTTC. It encodes CASSYLDRNYGYTF.

This clone showed up just once. The rearrangement uses TRBV30 and TRBJ2-7; either TRBD1 or TRBD2 may fit D (7 bases each). This CDR3 region has 15 residues. Trimming cost V 3 bases and J 0 bases, with 15 bases left between them. Germline V gives CDR1 GTSNPN, CDR2 SVGIG (reference sequence). The CDR3 coding sequence is TGTGCCTGGAGCGGGGAGGGGGCGGCCTCCTACGAGCAGTACTTC. As protein: CAWSGEGAASYEQYF.

The V call is TRBV28, the J call TRBJ1-2, with a weak D call TRBD1 (5 bases). The germline V gene encodes CDR1 MDHEN and CDR2 SYDVKM. V dropped 5 bases and J dropped 6 bases, with 10 bases sitting between them. This CDR3 has 12 residues. CDR3 residues: CASSTIRDGYTF. The CDR3 DNA sequence: TGTGCCAGCAGTACCATCAGGGATGGCTACACCTTC.

This chain links TRBV11-3 with TRBJ2-7; TRBD2 agrees at 8 bases. Germline loops: CDR1 SGHNT, CDR2 YENEEA. CDR3 length: 14 amino acids. The V segment lost 3 bases and the J segment 4 bases; nucleotides outside the gene matches: 5. The CDR3 sequence: CASSFREGPYEQYF. In DNA form, the CDR3 reads TGTGCCAGCAGCTTCCGGGAGGGCCCATACGAGCAGTACTTC.

This chain joins TRBV7-9 and TRBJ2-7; D remains ambiguous. Trimming left V 4 bases short and J 2 bases short, with 12 bases between. Germline V CDR1 and CDR2: SEHNR, FQNEAQ (reference sequence). The CDR3 has 14 amino acids. The CDR3 spells CASSSLRSPYEQYF. In nucleotides, the CDR3 is TGTGCCAGCAGCTCCCTGAGGAGTCCCTACGAGCAGTACTTC.

The genes are TRBV25-1 and TRBJ1-1; 7 nucleotides align to TRBD1. The CDR3 is 14 residues long. The V gene end was trimmed by 2 bases and the J gene end by 5 bases; junction bases not matched to a gene: 5. CDR1 is MGHDK and CDR2 is SYGVNS in the germline V gene. CDR3 nucleotides: TGTGCCAGCAGTGAAATCCGACAGGGAACTGAAGCTTTCTTT. Translating gives CASSEIRQGTEAFF.

The chain links TRBV7-2 to TRBJ2-1, with TRBD2 matching 14 bases. V was clipped by 0 bases and J by 0 bases; unmatched bases: 7. Germline V gives CDR1 SGHTA, CDR2 FQGNSA. This CDR3 spans 20 amino acids. CDR3 sequence reads: CASSLAQGLAGGSSYNEQFF. The CDR3 nucleotides are TGTGCCAGCAGCTTAGCCCAAGGACTAGCGGGAGGTAGCTCCTACAATGAGCAGTTCTTC.

This chain connects TRBV7-3 to TRBJ1-1; 7 nucleotides match TRBD1. After removal of 5 bases from V and 1 base from J, the junction contained 7 bases not matched to a gene. CDR1 is SGHTA, CDR2 FQGTGA, per germline. This CDR3 has 15 residues. CDR3 nucleotide sequence: TGTGCCAGCAGCCAAATGGGACAGTCGAACACTGAAGCTTTCTTT. As protein: CASSQMGQSNTEAFF. Full variable domain (outside the CDR3, taken from reference TRBV7-3 and TRBJ1-1): GAGVSQTPSNKVTEKGKYVELRCDPISGHTALYWYRQSLGQGPEFLIYFQGTGAADDSGLPNDRFFAVRPEGSVSTLKIQRTERGDSAVYLCASSQMGQSNTEAFFGQGTRLTVV.

This clone came up once. The rearrangement joins TRBV11-3 to TRBJ1-3; 7 bases match TRBD1. Germline V gene sequence: CDR1 SGHNT, CDR2 YENEEA. V lost 2 bases to trimming and J lost 2 bases; unmatched junction nucleotides: 9. This CDR3 spans 17 amino acids. In DNA, the CDR3 is TGTGCCAGCAGCTTAAGGATGATCGGGACAGCTGGAAACACCATATATTTT. Protein: CASSLRMIGTAGNTIYF.

CDR3 residues: CASSSSNSPLHF. CDR3 DNA sequence: TGTGCCAGCAGCTCGAGTAATTCACCCCTCCACTTT. The chain carries TRBV7-8 and TRBJ1-6, with unresolved D. Germline V gene sequence: CDR1 SGHVS, CDR2 FQNEAQ. V lost 4 bases to trimming and J lost 6 bases, with 4 bases between them. This CDR3 is built from 12 residues.

This clone appeared a few times. This chain links TRBV15 with TRBJ2-1; TRBD1 aligns across 8 bases. The V segment lost 4 bases and the J segment 8 bases; nucleotides outside the gene matches: 10. Germline loops: CDR1 LNHNV, CDR2 YYDKDF (reference sequence). This CDR3 is 15 amino acids long. CDR3 DNA sequence: TGTGCCACCAGCATCGGGACAGGCCTTGACGATGAGCAGTTCTTC. Translating it yields CATSIGTGLDDEQFF. Looking up the rest from reference TRBV15 and TRBJ2-1 gives the full variable domain: DAMVIQNPRYQVTQFGKPVTLSCSQTLNHNVMYWYQQKSSQAPKLLFHYYDKDFNNEADTPDNFQSRRPNTSFCFLDIRSPGLGDTAMYLCATSIGTGLDDEQFFGPGTRLTVL.

The chain employs TRBV4-1 and TRBJ2-1, with TRBD2 matching over 12 bases. Germline CDR1 is MGHRA and CDR2 is YSYEKL. CDR3 length: 18 residues. The V segment lost 1 base and the J segment 9 bases; nucleotides outside the gene matches: 13. CDR3 protein: CASSQGGLAGGNFSEQFF. DNA of the CDR3: TGCGCCAGCAGCCAAGGTGGCCTAGCGGGAGGGAATTTTTCTGAGCAGTTCTTC.

This rearrangement joins TRBV27 to TRBJ1-4, with 8 bases fitting TRBD1. With 5 bases clipped from V and 6 bases from J, the junction kept 5 bases outside the gene matches. Per germline, CDR1 MNHEY and CDR2 SMNVEV (reference sequence). The CDR3 extends over 14 amino acids. The CDR3 DNA sequence: TGTGCCAGCAGTCCCGACAGGGGTGATGAAAAACTGTTTTTT. Its protein is CASSPDRGDEKLFF.

This chain joins TRBV3-1 (or the pseudogene TRBV3-2) and TRBJ2-1, with unresolved D. CDR3 size: 14 residues. V lost 1 base, J lost 8 bases, and 12 bases lay in between. The germline gives CDR1 LGHDT, CDR2 YNNKEL (reference sequence). The CDR3 protein is CASSQVLRADEQFF. The DNA for the CDR3 is TGTGCCAGCAGCCAAGTTTTAAGGGCGGATGAGCAGTTCTTC.